The 7 T cell receptor beta chains given below trace back to one sample, sequenced in a study of cytomegalovirus exposure and HLA in healthy donors. The PCR employed 60 Vbeta primers together with 13 Jbeta primers. This table comes from immunoSEQ multiplex PCR, and its TCRdb copy is limited to in-frame clones, with some not included. The sample carries some 130,000 clones, 80% to 90% recorded once. The material sequenced was PBMCs. The receptors originated from a man aged 50 to 60 in good health and CMV-seronegative.

The chain couples TRBV18 to TRBJ1-1, with D possibly being TRBD1 (5 bases). The CDR3 runs 14 residues. CDR1 is KGHSH and CDR2 is LQKENI in the germline V gene. The V end lost 2 bases, the J end lost 6 bases, and 13 bases lay between the germline ends. This chain's CDR3 is CASSPSLGDSEAFF. CDR3 nucleotide sequence: TGTGCCAGCTCACCAAGTTTAGGGGACTCTGAAGCTTTCTTT. Complete variable domain (other parts from reference TRBV18 and TRBJ1-1): NAGVMQNPRHLVRRRGQEARLRCSPMKGHSHVYWYRQLPEEGLKFMVYLQKENIIDESGMPKERFSAEFPKEGPSILRIQQVVRGDSAAYFCASSPSLGDSEAFFGQGTRLTVV.

The rearrangement links TRBV4-1 to TRBJ1-3, with unresolved D. Trimming left V 0 bases short and J 2 bases short, with 14 bases between. The germline V gene has CDR1 MGHRA and CDR2 YSYEKL. This CDR3 spans 17 amino acids. In DNA form, the CDR3 reads TGCGCCAGCAGCCAAGAAGGTCTTCTAGAGCCTGGAAACACCATATATTTT. Translation gives CASSQEGLLEPGNTIYF.

The chain has TRBV9 and TRBJ2-2; TRBD1 aligns across 10 bases. J was trimmed by 7 bases and V by 2 bases; bases with no gene match: 5. The CDR3 covers 15 residues. Germline V lookup: CDR1 SGDLS, CDR2 YYNGEE. The CDR3 DNA reads TGTGCCAGCAGCGTGGGACAGGGGTACGGCGGGGAGCTGTTTTTT. Its translation: CASSVGQGYGGELFF.

The rearrangement joins TRBV9 to TRBJ1-2; D is perhaps TRBD1 (6 bases). Between the trimmed V and J ends, which lost 3 bases and 5 bases, there was a span of 11 bases. CDR1 is SGDLS and CDR2 is YYNGEE in the germline V gene. CDR3 size: 13 residues. In DNA, the CDR3 is TGTGCCAGCAGCGGGACAGATCGATATGGCTACACCTTC. It translates to CASSGTDRYGYTF.

CDR3 residues: CAWSVTRTTWPGPSSGNTIYF. In DNA, the CDR3 is TGTGCCTGGAGTGTAACCCGAACGACATGGCCAGGGCCGAGCTCTGGAAACACCATATATTTT. This chain connects TRBV30 to TRBJ1-3; possibly TRBD1 for D (5 bases). Germline V lookup: CDR1 GTSNPN, CDR2 SVGIG (reference sequence). CDR3 length: 21 amino acids. The V end lost 0 bases, the J end lost 0 bases, and 27 bases lay between the germline ends.

V is TRBV5-4 and J is TRBJ1-2, with a possible D match to TRBD1 (6 bases). The CDR3 extends over 15 amino acids. The germline CDR1 and CDR2 sequences are SGHNT and YYREEE (reference sequence). V was shortened by 3 bases and J by 5 bases, with 17 bases between the two germline ends. In DNA, the CDR3 is TGTGCCAGCAGCTCCCCGCGGGGGGGCGCGTATGGCTACACCTTC. It codes for CASSSPRGGAYGYTF.

The gene calls are TRBV9 and TRBJ2-2; 8 nucleotides align to TRBD1. This CDR3 has 15 residues. Germline lookup yields CDR1 SGDLS and CDR2 YYNGEE. The V and J ends lost 4 bases and 6 bases, in that order; junction bases with no gene match: 8. In DNA, the CDR3 is TGTGCCAGCAGCCCTCAGGGGGCTATTTCCGGGGAGCTGTTTTTT. Its translation: CASSPQGAISGELFF.